The 24 T cell receptor beta chains below were found in one sample sequenced in a study of blood T cells in healthy people across ages. Alongside a J-beta primer mix, a sample-barcoded 5' primer served in a second PCR lasting about 7 to 11 cycles. TCRdb reprocessed the 5' RACE reads via MiXCR and lists one record per CDR3 protein. This sample has more than 900,000 distinct CDR3 sequences, with 25% to 30% found just once. Separately, the same data were catalogued under a study of T cells of mothers and their children.

The source material was blood. Source of these receptors: a woman in her forties in good health.

This clonotype was counted many times. This chain joins TRBV19 and TRBJ2-1, with D hard to call. Germline loops: CDR1 LNHDA, CDR2 SQIVND (reference sequence). Trimming cost V 3 bases and J 2 bases, with 8 bases left between them. CDR3 length equals 14 residues. CDR3 coding DNA: TGTGCCAGTAGTATGACTTCGACCTACAATGAGCAGTTCTTC. The encoded protein is CASSMTSTYNEQFF.

This chain joins TRBV12-3 or TRBV12-4 and TRBJ2-2; 10 nucleotides agree with TRBD1. V gave up 6 bases and J gave up 9 bases; unmatched junction bases: 10. The CDR3 extends over 15 amino acids. DNA for the CDR3: TGTGCCAGCAGCCGGACAGGGGGTCAGACGAGGGAGCTGTTTTTT. As protein: CASSRTGGQTRELFF.

This clonotype was detected only a few times. V is TRBV30 and J is TRBJ1-1; tentative D call: TRBD1 (5 bases). This CDR3 region has 15 residues. Germline CDR1 reads GTSNPN; CDR2 reads SVGIG (reference sequence). As DNA, the CDR3 is TGTGCGGTCAAGGAGGGGCCCAGGATGAACACTGAAGCTTTCTTT. The encoded protein is CAVKEGPRMNTEAFF.

This clonotype was seen a handful of times. A much larger clone lies a single base off, so this may be a read error. The CDR3 nucleotides read TGTGCCAGCACAACAGGGTTGGGGACCCAGTACTTC. This encodes CASTTGLGTQYF. This rearrangement joins TRBV6-5 to TRBJ2-5; a weak D match, TRBD1 (6 bases). V was pared by 7 bases and J by 7 bases, with 13 bases between. Germline CDR1 and CDR2: MNHEY and SVGAGI. This CDR3 spans 12 amino acids.

There are a few counts of this clonotype. The rearrangement joins TRBV7-6 to TRBJ2-5; 7 positions match TRBD2. Germline CDR1 SGHVS, CDR2 FNYEAQ. The CDR3 sequence is 14 residues long. V lost 5 bases and J lost 2; bases outside the gene matches: 5. The CDR3 loop reads CASSQPGGQETQYF. DNA of the CDR3: TGTGCCAGCAGCCAACCCGGGGGGCAAGAGACCCAGTACTTC.

In its sample, this clonotype was seen a few times. The J gene is TRBJ1-2, the V gene TRBV29-1, with unresolved D. The V gene lost 4 bases and the J gene lost 8 bases, with 8 bases spanning the gap. Per the germline V gene, CDR1 is SQVTM and CDR2 is ANQGSEA. This CDR3 has 10 residues. CDR3 in DNA: TGCAGCGTTGGAGAGCAAGGCTACACCTTC. Translation: CSVGEQGYTF.

The CDR3, as DNA: TGTGCCAGCAGCTCACAGGGGCATCCCCTCCACTTT. This sequence encodes CASSSQGHPLHF. V gene TRBV7-8 combines with J gene TRBJ1-6; 7 bases agree with TRBD1. Germline V CDR1 and CDR2: SGHVS, FQNEAQ. This CDR3 is 12 amino acids long. Losses at the gene ends were 4 bases for V and 13 bases for J; bases not matched to a gene: 4.

This clonotype occurred a few times. The chain combines TRBV29-1 with TRBJ1-2, with D tentatively TRBD1 (5 bases). Deletions cut 7 bases from V and 3 bases from J, with 21 bases between. CDR3 length: 15 residues. CDR1 is SQVTM, CDR2 ANQGSEA, per germline. CDR3 nucleotides: TGCAGCGGTGGAGGCAGTGGAGGGGTTGACTATGGCTACACCTTC. Protein: CSGGGSGGVDYGYTF.

This clonotype has a handful of counts. The gene calls are TRBV29-1 and TRBJ2-5, with D possibly being TRBD1 (6 bases). Looked up from germline, CDR1 is SQVTM and CDR2 is ANQGSEA. This CDR3 region has 14 residues. Trimming removed 6 bases at V and 1 base at J, with 15 bases between. CDR3 in DNA: TGCAGCGTCCGCAGACAGGAACTCCAAGAGACCCAGTACTTC. Amino acid sequence: CSVRRQELQETQYF.

This chain links TRBV11-2 with TRBJ2-4, with D possibly TRBD1 on 5 matching bases. Trimming cost V 5 bases and J 0 bases, with 11 bases left between them. Per germline, CDR1 SGHAT and CDR2 FQNNGV. This CDR3 is built from 15 residues. CDR3 nucleotides: TGTGCCAGCAGCGCAGACAGAATAGCCAAAAACATTCAGTACTTC. Encoded protein: CASSADRIAKNIQYF.

The chain employs TRBV24-1 and TRBJ1-5; TRBD1 might be the D (6 bases). Germline loops: CDR1 KGHDR, CDR2 SFDVKD. The V end lost 10 bases, the J end lost 3 bases, and 12 bases lay between the germline ends. This CDR3 has 13 residues. CDR3 sequence: CATNRDNNQPQHF. CDR3 coding DNA: TGTGCCACAAACCGGGACAACAATCAGCCCCAGCATTTT.

The chain is built from TRBV25-1 and TRBJ1-4, with 9 bases aligning to TRBD1. With V trimmed by 6 bases and J by 2 bases, 1 base remained unmatched. The CDR3 totals 14 residues. Germline-derived CDR1 and CDR2 are MGHDK and SYGVNS. As DNA, the CDR3 is TGTGCCAGCAGGGACAGGGGCACTAATGAAAAACTGTTTTTT. Protein sequence: CASRDRGTNEKLFF.

This clonotype was observed many times. This chain links TRBV20-1 with TRBJ2-5; either TRBD1 or TRBD2 may supply D (5 bases each). The length of the CDR3 is 16 residues. Between the trimmed V and J ends, which lost 2 bases and 0 bases, there was a span of 16 bases. Germline CDR1 and CDR2: DFQATT and SNEGSKA (reference sequence). The CDR3 reads CSARYRDGWYQETQYF. The CDR3 bases are TGCAGTGCTAGATACCGGGACGGTTGGTACCAAGAGACCCAGTACTTC.

The rearrangement uses TRBV28 and TRBJ1-2, with TRBD1 as a possible D gene (5 bases). Germline V lookup: CDR1 MDHEN, CDR2 SYDVKM. Trimming left V 4 bases short and J 7 bases short, with 22 bases between. The CDR3 totals 16 residues. For the CDR3, the DNA is TGTGCCAGCAGTTCCTCCCTGACACCCCGGGGGTCTGGCTACACCTTC. Translated: CASSSSLTPRGSGYTF.

This clonotype was counted a few times. V gene TRBV3-1 combines with J gene TRBJ2-1, with TRBD2 matching 11 bases. With 4 bases clipped from V and 6 bases from J, the junction kept 8 bases outside the gene matches. The CDR3 extends over 16 amino acids. Per the germline V gene, CDR1 is LGHDT and CDR2 is YNNKEL (reference sequence). The CDR3 nucleotides read TGTGCCAGCAGCCCATTAGCGGGGGGGCGCGTCAATGAGCAGTTCTTC. Amino acids: CASSPLAGGRVNEQFF.

This clonotype was observed many times. V is TRBV20-1 and J is TRBJ1-2; TRBD1 agrees at 8 bases. The CDR3 loop spans 15 amino acids. CDR1 is DFQATT and CDR2 is SNEGSKA in the germline V gene (reference sequence). V gave up 4 bases and J gave up 3 bases; unmatched junction bases: 10. The CDR3 protein is CSAIGQGNKDYGYTF. CDR3 bases: TGCAGTGCTATCGGACAGGGCAATAAGGACTATGGCTACACCTTC.

This clonotype was detected only a few times. The chain links TRBV7-2 to TRBJ2-3, with 11 bases aligning to TRBD2. CDR3 length equals 17 residues. Losses at the gene ends were 1 base for V and 2 bases for J; bases not matched to a gene: 5. Germline values: CDR1 SGHTA, CDR2 FQGNSA. CDR3 loop: CASSLVGLAVITDTQYF. The CDR3 DNA follows: TGTGCCAGCAGCTTAGTGGGACTAGCGGTGATCACAGATACGCAGTATTTT.

The J gene is TRBJ2-5, the V gene TRBV5-1, with 9 nucleotides matching TRBD1. Germline lookup yields CDR1 SGHRS and CDR2 YFSETQ. V lost 1 base to trimming and J lost 5 bases; unmatched junction nucleotides: 9. The CDR3 is 16 residues long. The CDR3: CASSLLRRDRVETQYF. As DNA, the CDR3 is TGCGCCAGCAGCTTGTTGCGGCGGGACAGGGTGGAGACCCAGTACTTC. The full variable domain, completed using reference TRBV5-1 and TRBJ2-5, is KAGVTQTPRYLIKTRGQQVTLSCSPISGHRSVSWYQQTPGQGLQFLFEYFSETQRNKGNFPGRFSGRQFSNSRSEMNVSTLELGDSALYLCASSLLRRDRVETQYFGPGTRLLVL.

The sample holds many counts of this clonotype. The chain has TRBV6-1 and TRBJ1-1; weak D call: TRBD1 (6 bases). Trimming took off 9 bases at V and 0 bases at J, with 17 bases between the two ends. CDR3 length equals 15 residues. In germline, CDR1 is MNHNS, CDR2 SASEGT. The CDR3 sequence is CASIRDTMVNTEAFF. CDR3 in DNA: TGTGCCAGTATCCGGGACACGATGGTGAACACTGAAGCTTTCTTT.

The rearrangement joins TRBV6-2 or TRBV6-3 to TRBJ1-5; D is possibly TRBD1 (5 bases). This CDR3 is 17 amino acids long. Trimming left V 7 bases short and J 2 bases short, with 21 bases between. Per germline, CDR1 MNHEY and CDR2 SVGEGT. CDR3 in DNA: TGTGCCAGCACACTCTATTCAGGGTCTGCGGGCAATCAGCCCCAGCATTTT. Its protein product is CASTLYSGSAGNQPQHF.

The chain recombines TRBV12-5 with TRBJ2-1, with D possibly matching TRBD2 (5 bases). The germline V and J ends were trimmed by 6 bases and 8 bases, with 20 bases remaining between them. The CDR3 covers 15 residues. CDR1 and CDR2 from the germline V gene are LGHNT and FRNRAP. The CDR3 loop is CASGNLGSGRDEQFF. The CDR3 DNA reads TGTGCTAGTGGGAATCTGGGCAGCGGAAGGGATGAGCAGTTCTTC.

This clonotype occurred many times. The V and J genes are TRBV20-1 and TRBJ2-5; 10 nucleotides match TRBD1. The CDR3 contains 15 residues. Germline V CDR1 and CDR2: DFQATT, SNEGSKA (reference sequence). Trimming at V came to 0 bases and at J to 2 bases, leaving 3 bases not matched to a gene. Here the CDR3 DNA reads TGCAGTGCTAGAGATTTGGACAGGGGGCAAGAGACCCAGTACTTC. Its protein product is CSARDLDRGQETQYF.

The chain couples TRBV7-9 to TRBJ1-1, with D tentatively TRBD1 (6 bases). Trimming stripped 3 bases from V and 3 bases from J, with 11 bases between. Germline-derived CDR1 and CDR2 are SEHNR and FQNEAQ (reference sequence). This CDR3 region has 14 residues. The CDR3 loop is CASSFWGQDTEAFF. Here the CDR3 DNA reads TGTGCCAGCAGCTTCTGGGGGCAGGACACTGAAGCTTTCTTT.

Concerning this clonotype: The germline gene is not matched at one end of the junction; a read error may be the cause. The V call is TRBV6-8, the J call TRBJ2-5; TRBD2 aligns across 12 bases. The CDR3 extends over 16 amino acids. Per germline, CDR1 MNHGY and CDR2 SAAAGT. The DNA for the CDR3 is TGTGCCGGCAGTCCCCTAGCGGGGGGGCCGTTGGAGACCCAGTACTTC. It yields the protein CAGSPLAGGPLETQYF.